The next 10 T cell receptor beta chains were all read from a single sample in a study of T cell repertoires in cytomegalovirus infection (dated by TCRdb to about 2019). Reads for this sample came from an Illumina HiSeq 1500. TCRdb reprocessing: public reads trimmed at Q25 with fastp, clones called with MiXCR, in-frame beta chains kept. A single entry per CDR3 protein holds the most common genes and DNA from its merged rows. The sample table contains about 460,000 distinct CDR3 sequences; only one count was recorded for about 11% of them. Of the sample, around 9.6% falls within the top ten clones. Sequencing used PBMCs. Source of these receptors: a human donor in good health (CMV status not recorded). Some clones in this sample may be carry-over from other donors' samples.

This clonotype has only a few counts. This chain joins TRBV29-1 and TRBJ2-5; maybe TRBD2 (6 bases). This CDR3 is 15 amino acids long. The germline gives CDR1 SQVTM, CDR2 ANQGSEA. V lost 3 bases and J 4 bases, leaving 18 bases between the germline ends. CDR3 in amino acids: CSVERQTLGGETQYF. CDR3 DNA sequence: TGCAGCGTTGAGCGACAGACACTGGGAGGAGAGACCCAGTACTTC.

Many counts were recorded for this clonotype. For the CDR3, the DNA is TGCAGCGCCGCACTCCAAAGACAGGATAGCACAGATACGCAGTATTTT. Amino acids: CSAALQRQDSTDTQYF. This sequence joins TRBV29-1 and TRBJ2-3; D is perhaps TRBD1 (6 bases). Trimming removed 7 bases at V and 0 bases at J, with 20 bases between. Looked up from germline, CDR1 is SQVTM and CDR2 is ANQGSEA. The CDR3 totals 16 residues.

This clonotype was counted many times. The chain joins TRBV19 to TRBJ2-3; tentative D call: TRBD1 (6 bases). Deletions cut 5 bases from V and 3 bases from J, with 18 bases between. The CDR3 is 16 residues long. Germline values: CDR1 LNHDA, CDR2 SQIVND (reference sequence). CDR3 nucleotides: TGTGCCAGTAGTGAGGTACAGGGACGAGGAACAGATACGCAGTATTTT. It encodes CASSEVQGRGTDTQYF.

The chain combines TRBV3-1 with TRBJ2-7; possible D gene TRBD2, 5 bases. Trimming removed 1 base at V and 8 bases at J, with 18 bases between. The germline V gene encodes CDR1 LGHDT and CDR2 YNNKEL (reference sequence). The CDR3 is made up of 15 amino acids. For the CDR3, the DNA is TGTGCCAGCAGCCAAGCTGAGACCCGACGGGGAAAGCAGTACTTC. Its translation is CASSQAETRRGKQYF.

There are many counts of this clonotype. The chain recombines TRBV6-2 or TRBV6-3 with TRBJ1-1; D unclear. V dropped 4 bases and J dropped 7 bases, with 16 bases sitting between them. The CDR3 covers 14 residues. The germline gives CDR1 MNHEY, CDR2 SVGEGT. CDR3 bases: TGTGCCAGCAGTTTCCGCTCTGGAGGATATGAAGCTTTCTTT. It yields the protein CASSFRSGGYEAFF.

This clonotype was seen many times. The chain uses TRBV12-3 or TRBV12-4 and TRBJ2-2; possibly TRBD1 or TRBD2 for D (5 bases each). The CDR3 covers 16 residues. Trimming removed 6 bases at V and 4 bases at J, with 18 bases between. In nucleotides, the CDR3 is TGTGCCAGCAGCCCCGGACACGCCGCGGGCACCGGGGAGCTGTTTTTT. Translating it yields CASSPGHAAGTGELFF.

This clonotype was seen many times. The chain joins TRBV10-3 to TRBJ1-2, with a weak D call TRBD1 (6 bases). In germline, CDR1 is ENHRY, CDR2 SYGVKD. With 6 bases removed from V and 7 bases from J, the gap between germline ends came to 21 bases. This CDR3 has 15 residues. The CDR3 is CAIRGQYEGDGGYTF. The CDR3 DNA reads as TGTGCCATCAGGGGCCAGTACGAGGGGGACGGTGGCTACACCTTC.

The chain uses TRBV7-9 and TRBJ2-5; D not resolved. The V gene's germline CDR1 is SEHNR and CDR2 FQNEAQ (reference sequence). V dropped 10 bases and J dropped 1 base, with 16 bases sitting between them. CDR3 size: 14 residues. The DNA of the CDR3 is TGTGCCAACATCCACGCGGCAGGCCAAGAGACCCAGTACTTC. This sequence encodes CANIHAAGQETQYF.

The chain has TRBV6-5 and TRBJ2-7, with D possibly matching TRBD1 (5 bases). Germline CDR1 is MNHEY and CDR2 is SVGAGI. Trimming removed 2 bases at V and 1 base at J, with 9 bases between. The CDR3 is 14 amino acids. The chain's CDR3 is CASSYNQGSYEQYF. The CDR3 DNA is TGTGCCAGCAGTTACAACCAGGGTTCCTACGAGCAGTACTTC.

The table lists this clonotype with a count of one. This clone may be a read error of a much larger clone one base away. DNA for the CDR3: TGTGCCAGCAGCTTAGGGACATTTCAGTGCTTC. Encoded protein: CASSLGTFQCF. The rearrangement uses TRBV12-3 or TRBV12-4 and TRBJ2-4, with D possibly TRBD1 on 6 matching bases. The CDR3 is 11 amino acids.